The 8 T cell receptor beta chains listed next were all sequenced from one sample in a study of T cells in Graves' hyperthyroidism and ophthalmopathy. Using RNA transcripts as the source, TCR beta CDR3 regions were amplified. The HTBI primer set drove a first-round RT-PCR of the TCR CDR3. TCRdb reprocessed the multiplex PCR reads with MiXCR, giving one entry per CDR3 protein. This sample has almost 600,000 distinct CDR3 sequences, with about 15% found just once. Sample: blood. These receptors came from a woman in her 30s with Graves' hyperthyroidism that later progressed to Graves' ophthalmopathy.

This clonotype was seen at least ten times. This chain uses TRBV11-3 with TRBJ2-1; 10 bases fit TRBD2. Germline V gene data show CDR1 as SGHNT and CDR2 as YENEEA. V lost 1 base to trimming and J lost 5 bases; unmatched junction nucleotides: 8. CDR3 length: 17 residues. CDR3 DNA: TGTGCCAGCAGCTTAGTGTCTAGCGGGAGCGTCGACAATGAGCAGTTCTTC. Translation: CASSLVSSGSVDNEQFF.

This clonotype has just a few counts. In nucleotides, the CDR3 is TGTGCCTGGACGGAGGGGAGCCTGGGCCCTAACTATGGCTACACCTTC. Protein product: CAWTEGSLGPNYGYTF. This chain connects TRBV30 to TRBJ1-2, with a weak D call TRBD1 (5 bases). The CDR3 is 16 amino acids. Trimming left V 4 bases short and J 0 bases short, with 18 bases between. Germline loops: CDR1 GTSNPN, CDR2 SVGIG (reference sequence).

This clonotype occurred many times. The chain recombines TRBV29-1 with TRBJ2-3; no reliable D call. Trimming took 5 bases from V and 0 from J, leaving 15 bases between them. The CDR3 totals 15 residues. Germline V lookup: CDR1 SQVTM, CDR2 ANQGSEA. In DNA, the CDR3 is TGCAGCGTTCCTACCCCGGTCCGAAGCACAGATACGCAGTATTTT. This translates into CSVPTPVRSTDTQYF.

Ten or more counts support this clonotype. V and J are TRBV6-2 or TRBV6-3 and TRBJ2-7; TRBD2 matches at 9 bases. Germline loops: CDR1 MNHEY, CDR2 SVGEGT. Unmatched junction bases numbered 10, after V lost 4 bases and J lost 6 bases. CDR3 length equals 15 residues. CDR3 sequence: CASSFPAGTSLEQYF. The CDR3 nucleotides read TGTGCCAGCAGTTTCCCCGCCGGGACTAGCCTCGAGCAGTACTTC.

This clonotype was counted many times. The chain uses TRBV12-3 or TRBV12-4 and TRBJ1-1, with D tentatively TRBD1 (5 bases). The germline V and J ends were trimmed by 0 bases and 3 bases, with 17 bases remaining between them. The CDR3 loop spans 17 amino acids. The CDR3 sequence: CASSLANSLTGHTEAFF. The CDR3 nucleotides are TGTGCCAGCAGTTTAGCCAATTCGTTAACAGGTCACACTGAAGCTTTCTTT.

At least ten counts were recorded for this clonotype. Here the CDR3 DNA reads TGCAGTGCTCCCGACGGGGTCGGCGAGCAGTACTTC. As protein: CSAPDGVGEQYF. The chain couples TRBV20-1 to TRBJ2-7, with a weak D call TRBD2 (5 bases). The CDR3 is made up of 12 amino acids. Germline lookup yields CDR1 DFQATT and CDR2 SNEGSKA (reference sequence). V was shortened by 5 bases and J by 6 bases, with 14 bases between the two germline ends.

This rearrangement joins TRBV11-3 to TRBJ2-5, with unresolved D. Trimming pared 1 base from V and 5 bases from J, leaving 20 bases between. CDR3 length: 17 residues. Germline CDR1 reads SGHNT; CDR2 reads YENEEA. CDR3 DNA sequence: TGTGCCAGCAGCTTAGGCGAAGCAGCCTGGGGTACCGAGACCCAGTACTTC. Its protein is CASSLGEAAWGTETQYF.

This clonotype was detected ten times or more. The chain carries TRBV7-3 and TRBJ1-3, with D perhaps matching TRBD1 (6 bases). V shed 5 bases and J shed 4 bases, with 9 bases lying between them. This CDR3 is 13 amino acids long. Germline CDR1 and CDR2: SGHTA and FQGTGA. This CDR3 reads CASSPDRGNTIYF. CDR3 nucleotide sequence: TGTGCCAGCAGCCCGGACAGAGGAAACACCATATATTTT.